The source of this TCR beta chain is a study of shared clonotypes between healthy human individuals. Overall study: Every donor yielded three CD4 naive, three CD4 memory, two CD8 naive and one CD8 memory plate. General study points: In general, naive subsets displayed greater estimated richness than memory subsets did. Approximately 4.6% of naive CD4 clonotypes were shared across a handful of donors.

Clones were sequenced by immunoSEQ multiplex PCR, and TCRdb holds only the in-frame ones, with some missing. The data hold 1.5 million to 2.5 million clones, with approximately 94% observed a single time. The V end was cut by 4 bases, the J end by 3 bases, with 12 bases between. Per germline, CDR1 SEHNR and CDR2 FQNEAQ (reference sequence). The CDR3 contains 14 residues. This clone was counted between two and nine times. Antigen specificity is unknown. Terminally differentiated effector memory CD45RA+ cells were excluded from the naive CD8 cells, which were CD45RO-negative and positively selected for CCR7. The study drew its donors from healthy HIV-negative adults without recent acute infections or vaccinations.

This TCR was recovered from a man aged 18 to 30 in good health. The chain links TRBV7-9 to TRBJ1-2, with unresolved D. The specimen was naive CD8+ T cells sorted from blood. CDR3 nucleotide sequence: TGTGCCAGCAGCTCTTTAGCGGGCCACTATGGCTACACCTTC. Amino acids: CASSSLAGHYGYTF.